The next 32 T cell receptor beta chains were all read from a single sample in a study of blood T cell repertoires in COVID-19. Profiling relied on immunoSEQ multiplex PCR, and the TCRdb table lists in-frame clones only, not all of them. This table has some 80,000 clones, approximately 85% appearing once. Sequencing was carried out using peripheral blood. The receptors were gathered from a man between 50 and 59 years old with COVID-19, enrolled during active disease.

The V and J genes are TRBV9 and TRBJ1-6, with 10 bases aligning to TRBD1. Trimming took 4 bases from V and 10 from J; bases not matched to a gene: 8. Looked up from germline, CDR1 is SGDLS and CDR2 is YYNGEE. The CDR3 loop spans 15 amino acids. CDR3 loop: CASSPWDRGGSPLHF. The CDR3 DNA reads TGTGCCAGCAGCCCATGGGACAGGGGAGGCTCACCCCTCCACTTT.

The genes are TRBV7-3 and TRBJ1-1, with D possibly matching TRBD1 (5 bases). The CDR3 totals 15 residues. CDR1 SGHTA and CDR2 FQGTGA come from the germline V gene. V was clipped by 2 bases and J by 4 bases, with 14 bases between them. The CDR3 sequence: CASSLQGGTATEAFF. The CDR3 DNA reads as TGTGCCAGCAGCTTACAGGGCGGAACCGCCACTGAAGCTTTCTTT.

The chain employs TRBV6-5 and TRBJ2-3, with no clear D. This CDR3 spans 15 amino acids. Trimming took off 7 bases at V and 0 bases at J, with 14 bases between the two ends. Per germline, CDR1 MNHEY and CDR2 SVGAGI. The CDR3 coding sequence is TGTGCCAGCACTAAGACTGGTTCTAGCACAGATACGCAGTATTTT. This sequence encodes CASTKTGSSTDTQYF.

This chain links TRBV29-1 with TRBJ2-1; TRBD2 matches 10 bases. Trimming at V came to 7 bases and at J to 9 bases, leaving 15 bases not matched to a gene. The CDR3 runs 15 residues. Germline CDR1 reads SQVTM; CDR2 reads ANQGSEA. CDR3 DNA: TGCAGCGGGAAAAGAGCGGGAGGGCCGGACGGTGAGCAGTTCTTC. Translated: CSGKRAGGPDGEQFF.

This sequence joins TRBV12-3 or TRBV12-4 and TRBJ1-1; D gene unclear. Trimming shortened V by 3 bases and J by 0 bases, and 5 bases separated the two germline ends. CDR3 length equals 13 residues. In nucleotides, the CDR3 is TGTGCCAGCAGTTTGAGTATGAACACTGAAGCTTTCTTT. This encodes CASSLSMNTEAFF.

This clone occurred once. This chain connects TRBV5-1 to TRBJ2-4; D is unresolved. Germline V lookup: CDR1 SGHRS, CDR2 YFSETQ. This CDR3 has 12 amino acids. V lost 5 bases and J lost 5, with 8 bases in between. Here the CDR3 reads CASSSRENIQYF. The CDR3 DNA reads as TGCGCCAGCAGTTCTCGGGAAAACATTCAGTACTTC.

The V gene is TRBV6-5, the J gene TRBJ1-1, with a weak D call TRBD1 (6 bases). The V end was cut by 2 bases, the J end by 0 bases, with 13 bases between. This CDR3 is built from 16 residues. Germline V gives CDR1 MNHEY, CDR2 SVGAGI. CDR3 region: CASSYATGTMNTEAFF. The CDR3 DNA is TGTGCCAGCAGTTACGCAACCGGGACAATGAACACTGAAGCTTTCTTT.

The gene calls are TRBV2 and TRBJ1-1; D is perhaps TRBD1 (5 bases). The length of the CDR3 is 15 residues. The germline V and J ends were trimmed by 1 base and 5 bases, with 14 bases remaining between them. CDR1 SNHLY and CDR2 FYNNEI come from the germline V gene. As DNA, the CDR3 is TGTGCCAGCAGTGAAGAGCGGGGGGAGGTGACTGAAGCTTTCTTT. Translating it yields CASSEERGEVTEAFF. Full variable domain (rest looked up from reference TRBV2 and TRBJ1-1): EPEVTQTPSHQVTQMGQEVILRCVPISNHLYFYWYRQILGQKVEFLVSFYNNEISEKSEIFDDQFSVERPDGSNFTLKIRSTKLEDSAMYFCASSEERGEVTEAFFGQGTRLTVV.

The CDR3 sequence is CASSVGVAADGGEQYF. CDR3 DNA sequence: TGTGCCAGCAGCGTAGGGGTAGCTGCAGACGGTGGCGAGCAGTACTTC. V gene TRBV9 combines with J gene TRBJ2-7; D call uncertain. This CDR3 has 16 residues. V was trimmed by 0 bases and J by 6 bases, leaving 19 bases between them. The germline V gene has CDR1 SGDLS and CDR2 YYNGEE.

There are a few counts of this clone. The CDR3 here is CAWSVAPGQPQHF. In nucleotides, the CDR3 is TGTGCCTGGAGTGTTGCCCCCGGGCAGCCCCAGCATTTT. The chain uses TRBV30 and TRBJ1-5, with D unclear. CDR1 is GTSNPN, CDR2 SVGIG, per germline (reference sequence). Trimming stripped 0 bases from V and 7 bases from J, with 10 bases between. This CDR3 is built from 13 residues.

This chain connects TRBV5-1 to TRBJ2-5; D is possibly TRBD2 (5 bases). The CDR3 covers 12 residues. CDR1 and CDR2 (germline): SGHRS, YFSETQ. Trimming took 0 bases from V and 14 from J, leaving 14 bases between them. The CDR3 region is CASSLEVGLAYF. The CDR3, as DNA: TGCGCCAGCAGCTTGGAGGTTGGACTTGCTTACTTC.

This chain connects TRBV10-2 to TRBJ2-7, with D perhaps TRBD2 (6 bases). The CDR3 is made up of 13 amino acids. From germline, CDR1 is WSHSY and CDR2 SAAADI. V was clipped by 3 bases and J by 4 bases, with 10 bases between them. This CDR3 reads CASSDLAPYEQYF. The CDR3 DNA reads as TGCGCCAGCAGTGACCTAGCGCCTTACGAGCAGTACTTC.

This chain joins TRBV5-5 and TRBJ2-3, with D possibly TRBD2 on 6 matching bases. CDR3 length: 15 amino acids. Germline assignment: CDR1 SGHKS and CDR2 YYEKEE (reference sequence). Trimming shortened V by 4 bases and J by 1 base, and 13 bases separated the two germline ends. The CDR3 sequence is CASSLERRGTDTQYF. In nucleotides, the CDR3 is TGTGCCAGCAGCCTTGAAAGGAGGGGCACAGATACGCAGTATTTT.

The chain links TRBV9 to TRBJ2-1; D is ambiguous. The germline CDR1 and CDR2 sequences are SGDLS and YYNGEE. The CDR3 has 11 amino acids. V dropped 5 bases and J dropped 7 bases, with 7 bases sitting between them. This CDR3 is CASRNGNEQFF. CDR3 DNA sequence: TGTGCCAGCAGAAACGGGAATGAGCAGTTCTTC.

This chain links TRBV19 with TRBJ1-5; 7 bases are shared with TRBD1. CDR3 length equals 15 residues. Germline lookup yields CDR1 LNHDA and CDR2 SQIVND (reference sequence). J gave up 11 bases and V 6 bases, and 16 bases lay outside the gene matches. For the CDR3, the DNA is TGTGCCAGTAGGGCCCCGGGACAGTCCCGTTCGGCCCAGCATTTT. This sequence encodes CASRAPGQSRSAQHF.

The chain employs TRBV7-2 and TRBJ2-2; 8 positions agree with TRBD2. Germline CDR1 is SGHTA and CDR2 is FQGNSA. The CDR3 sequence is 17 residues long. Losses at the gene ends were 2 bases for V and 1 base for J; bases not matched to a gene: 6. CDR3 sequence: CASSLFSSGGNTGELFF. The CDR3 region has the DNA TGTGCCAGCAGCTTATTTTCCAGCGGGGGGAACACCGGGGAGCTGTTTTTT.

CDR3: CSFSGTGGPTDTQYF. The CDR3 DNA reads TGCAGCTTCTCCGGGACAGGGGGCCCAACAGATACGCAGTATTTT. The chain is built from TRBV29-1 and TRBJ2-3; TRBD1 matches at 12 bases. The CDR3 loop spans 15 amino acids. CDR1 and CDR2 (germline): SQVTM, ANQGSEA. The V gene end was trimmed by 8 bases and the J gene end by 3 bases; junction bases not matched to a gene: 9.

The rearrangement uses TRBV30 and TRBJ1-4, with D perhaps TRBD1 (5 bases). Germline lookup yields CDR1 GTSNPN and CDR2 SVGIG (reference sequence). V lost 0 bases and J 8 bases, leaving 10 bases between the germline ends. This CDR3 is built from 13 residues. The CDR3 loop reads CAWSVQGREKLFF. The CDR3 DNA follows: TGTGCCTGGAGTGTCCAGGGCCGGGAAAAACTGTTTTTT.

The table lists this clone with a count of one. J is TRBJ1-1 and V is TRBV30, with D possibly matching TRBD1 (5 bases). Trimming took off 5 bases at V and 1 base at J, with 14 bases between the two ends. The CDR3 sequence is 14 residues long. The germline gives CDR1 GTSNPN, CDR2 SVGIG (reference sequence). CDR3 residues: CAWDSRVGNTEAFF. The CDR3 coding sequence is TGTGCCTGGGATTCCAGGGTTGGGAACACTGAAGCTTTCTTT. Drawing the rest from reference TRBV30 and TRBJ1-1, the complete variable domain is SQTIHQWPATLVQPVGSPLSLECTVEGTSNPNLYWYRQAAGRGLQLLFYSVGIGQISSEVPQNLSASRPQDRQFILSSKKLLLSDSGFYLCAWDSRVGNTEAFFGQGTRLTVV.

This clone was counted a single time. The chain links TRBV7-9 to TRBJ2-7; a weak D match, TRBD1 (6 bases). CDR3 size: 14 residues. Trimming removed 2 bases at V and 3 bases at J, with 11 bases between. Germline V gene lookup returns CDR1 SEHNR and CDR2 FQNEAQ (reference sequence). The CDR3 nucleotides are TGTGCCAGCAGCTTACCAGGGGCGGGCTACGAGCAGTACTTC. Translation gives CASSLPGAGYEQYF.

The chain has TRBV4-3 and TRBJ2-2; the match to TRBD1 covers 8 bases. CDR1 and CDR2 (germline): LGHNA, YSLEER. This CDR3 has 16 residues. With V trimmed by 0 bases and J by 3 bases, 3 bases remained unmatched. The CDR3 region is CASSQETGDHTGELFF. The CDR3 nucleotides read TGCGCCAGCAGCCAAGAGACAGGGGACCACACCGGGGAGCTGTTTTTT.

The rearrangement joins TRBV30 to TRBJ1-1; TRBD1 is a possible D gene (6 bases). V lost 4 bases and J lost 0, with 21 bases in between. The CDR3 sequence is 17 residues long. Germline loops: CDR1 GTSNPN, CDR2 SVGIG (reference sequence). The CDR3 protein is CAWTRRGAQGLNTEAFF. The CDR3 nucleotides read TGTGCCTGGACCCGGCGGGGGGCGCAAGGCTTGAACACTGAAGCTTTCTTT. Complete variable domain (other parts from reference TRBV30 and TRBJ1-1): SQTIHQWPATLVQPVGSPLSLECTVEGTSNPNLYWYRQAAGRGLQLLFYSVGIGQISSEVPQNLSASRPQDRQFILSSKKLLLSDSGFYLCAWTRRGAQGLNTEAFFGQGTRLTVV.

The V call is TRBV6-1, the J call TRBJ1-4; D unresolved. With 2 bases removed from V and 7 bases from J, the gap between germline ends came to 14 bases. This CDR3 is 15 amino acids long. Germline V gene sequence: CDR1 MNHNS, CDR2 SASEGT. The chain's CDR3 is CASSEWRGVGEKLFF. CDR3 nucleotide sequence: TGTGCCAGCAGTGAATGGCGGGGAGTGGGTGAAAAACTGTTTTTT.

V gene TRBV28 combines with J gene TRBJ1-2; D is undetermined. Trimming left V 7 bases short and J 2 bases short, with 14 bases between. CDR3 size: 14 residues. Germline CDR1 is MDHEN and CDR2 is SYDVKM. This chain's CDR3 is CASNPGVSNYGYTF. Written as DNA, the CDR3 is TGTGCCAGCAACCCCGGGGTCTCCAACTATGGCTACACCTTC.

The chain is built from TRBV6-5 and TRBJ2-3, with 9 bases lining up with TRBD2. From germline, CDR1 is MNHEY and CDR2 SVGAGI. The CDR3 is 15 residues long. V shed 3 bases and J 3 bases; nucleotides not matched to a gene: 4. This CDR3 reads CASSYFLAGTDTQYF. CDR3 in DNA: TGTGCCAGCAGTTATTTTCTAGCGGGAACAGATACGCAGTATTTT.

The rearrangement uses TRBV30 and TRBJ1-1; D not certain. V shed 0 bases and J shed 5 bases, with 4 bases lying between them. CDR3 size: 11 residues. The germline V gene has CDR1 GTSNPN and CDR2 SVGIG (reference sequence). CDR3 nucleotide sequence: TGTGCCTGGAGTGTAGAGACTGAAGCTTTCTTT. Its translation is CAWSVETEAFF.

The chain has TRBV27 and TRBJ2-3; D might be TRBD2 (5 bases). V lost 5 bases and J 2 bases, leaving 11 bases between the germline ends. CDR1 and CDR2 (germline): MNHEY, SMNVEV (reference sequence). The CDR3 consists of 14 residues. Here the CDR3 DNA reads TGTGCCAGCAGTCCCCCCGGGGACACAGATACGCAGTATTTT. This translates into CASSPPGDTDTQYF.

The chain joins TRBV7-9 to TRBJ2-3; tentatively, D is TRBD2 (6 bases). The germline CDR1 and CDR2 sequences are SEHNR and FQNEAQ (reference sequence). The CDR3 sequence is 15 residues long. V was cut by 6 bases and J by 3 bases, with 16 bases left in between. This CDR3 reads CASSAPGGGTDTQYF. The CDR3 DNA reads TGTGCCAGCAGTGCCCCCGGTGGGGGGACAGATACGCAGTATTTT.

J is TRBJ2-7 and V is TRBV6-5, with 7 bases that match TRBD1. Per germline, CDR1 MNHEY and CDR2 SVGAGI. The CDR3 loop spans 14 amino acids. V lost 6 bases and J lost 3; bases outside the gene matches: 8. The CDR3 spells CASSWGQNLYEQYF. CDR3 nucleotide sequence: TGTGCCAGCAGCTGGGGACAGAATCTCTACGAGCAGTACTTC.

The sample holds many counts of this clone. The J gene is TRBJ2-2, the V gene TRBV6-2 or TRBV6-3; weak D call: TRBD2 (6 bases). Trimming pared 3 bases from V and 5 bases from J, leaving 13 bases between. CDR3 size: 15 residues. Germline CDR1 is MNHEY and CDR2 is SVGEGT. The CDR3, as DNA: TGTGCCAGCAGTTATGGGGGGACGGAGACCGGGGAGCTGTTTTTT. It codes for CASSYGGTETGELFF.

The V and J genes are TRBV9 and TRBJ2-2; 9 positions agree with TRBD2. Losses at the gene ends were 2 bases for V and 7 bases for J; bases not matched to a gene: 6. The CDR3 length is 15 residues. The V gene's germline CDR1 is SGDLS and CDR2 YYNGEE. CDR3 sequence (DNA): TGTGCCAGCAGCGTTACTAGCGGGCACCGCGGGGAGCTGTTTTTT. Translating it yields CASSVTSGHRGELFF.

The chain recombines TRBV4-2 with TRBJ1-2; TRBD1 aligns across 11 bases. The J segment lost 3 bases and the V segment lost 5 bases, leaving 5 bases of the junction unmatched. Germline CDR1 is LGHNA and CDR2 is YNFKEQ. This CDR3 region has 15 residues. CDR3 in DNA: TGTGCCAGCAGCTACGGACAGGGGGCGGACTATGGCTACACCTTC. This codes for CASSYGQGADYGYTF.